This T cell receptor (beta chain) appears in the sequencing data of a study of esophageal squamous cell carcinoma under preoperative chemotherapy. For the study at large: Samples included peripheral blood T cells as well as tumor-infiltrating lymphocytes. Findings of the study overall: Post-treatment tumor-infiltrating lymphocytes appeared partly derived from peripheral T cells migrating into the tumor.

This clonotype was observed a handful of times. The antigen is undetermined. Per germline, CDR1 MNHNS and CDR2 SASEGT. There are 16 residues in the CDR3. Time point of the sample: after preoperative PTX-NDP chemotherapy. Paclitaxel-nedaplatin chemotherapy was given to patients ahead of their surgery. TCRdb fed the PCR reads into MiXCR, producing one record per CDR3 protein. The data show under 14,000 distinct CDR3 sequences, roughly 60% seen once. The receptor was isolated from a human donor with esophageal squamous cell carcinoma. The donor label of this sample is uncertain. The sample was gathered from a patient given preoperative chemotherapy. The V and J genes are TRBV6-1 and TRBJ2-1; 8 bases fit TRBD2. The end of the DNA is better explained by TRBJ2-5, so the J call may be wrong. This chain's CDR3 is CASAGGGVGDTETQYF. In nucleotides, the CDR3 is TGTGCCAGCGCGGGGGGCGGGGTAGGGGACACAGAGACCCAGTACTTC.